The 11 T cell receptor beta chains listed next were all sequenced from one sample in a study of T cell repertoires in cytomegalovirus infection. These receptors' antigens are unknown. TCRdb redid the calling of the reads with MiXCR, one entry per CDR3 protein. The table records 80,000 to 90,000 distinct CDR3 sequences, under 55% of them present only once. Source: CD8+ T cells from cultured PBMCs, taken from culture after CMV antigen stimulation. The receptors come from a human donor in good health (CMV status not recorded). Some clones in this sample may be carry-over from other donors' samples.

The V call is TRBV20-1, the J call TRBJ1-4; TRBD1 is a possible D gene (5 bases). The CDR3 consists of 13 residues. The germline V gene has CDR1 DFQATT and CDR2 SNEGSKA (reference sequence). Trimming removed 6 bases from V and 1 base from J, with 9 bases in between. The CDR3: CSAVGGTNEKLFF. CDR3 in DNA: TGCAGTGCCGTGGGGGGAACTAATGAAAAACTGTTTTTT.

In its sample, this clonotype was seen a few times. The chain carries TRBV27 and TRBJ2-5; 12 bases line up with TRBD2. The V and J ends lost 5 bases and 3 bases, in that order; junction bases with no gene match: 4. The CDR3 is 15 amino acids. Germline CDR1 is MNHEY and CDR2 is SMNVEV (reference sequence). The CDR3 protein is CASSNLAGGEETQYF. CDR3 nucleotides: TGTGCCAGCAGTAATCTAGCGGGAGGGGAAGAGACCCAGTACTTC.

This clonotype has ten or more counts. The chain recombines TRBV7-8 with TRBJ2-7, with D unresolved. Trimming removed 7 bases from V and 5 bases from J, with 18 bases in between. The germline gives CDR1 SGHVS, CDR2 FQNEAQ. The CDR3 is 14 residues long. The CDR3, as DNA: TGTGCCAGCACCTCCGACACCCCTGGCGACGAGCAGTACTTC. Translation gives CASTSDTPGDEQYF.

The chain combines TRBV7-2 with TRBJ2-3; D may correspond to TRBD1 or TRBD2 (5 bases each). V was trimmed by 8 bases and J by 3 bases, leaving 12 bases between them. CDR1 SGHTA and CDR2 FQGNSA come from the germline V gene. CDR3 length: 13 amino acids. CDR3 DNA sequence: TGTGCCAGCCGCCCCTGGGGGACAGATACGCAGTATTTT. Translated, it gives CASRPWGTDTQYF.

This clonotype was counted between two and nine times. The chain links TRBV11-2 to TRBJ2-7; D may correspond to TRBD1 or TRBD2 (5 bases each). Germline V gene lookup returns CDR1 SGHAT and CDR2 FQNNGV. This CDR3 region has 15 residues. Trimming took 4 bases from V and 5 from J, leaving 18 bases between them. The CDR3 sequence: CASSSWGPLGDEQYF. CDR3 DNA sequence: TGTGCCAGCAGCTCATGGGGACCTTTAGGGGACGAGCAGTACTTC.

The genes are TRBV7-1 and TRBJ2-1, with a possible D match to TRBD2 (6 bases). TRBV7-1 is an open reading frame whose function is uncertain. The V end lost 5 bases, the J end lost 2 bases, and 10 bases lay between the germline ends. The CDR3 runs to 14 residues. This CDR3 reads CASSPGRPYNEQFF. CDR3 nucleotide sequence: TGTGCCAGCAGCCCGGGGAGGCCCTACAATGAGCAGTTCTTC.

This clonotype has more than one count but fewer than ten. V is TRBV11-2 and J is TRBJ2-4; no clear D gene. The CDR3 covers 15 residues. V lost 0 bases and J 0 bases, leaving 6 bases between the germline ends. Germline values: CDR1 SGHAT, CDR2 FQNNGV. Here the CDR3 DNA reads TGTGCCAGCAGCTTAGATCCTGGAGCCAAAAACATTCAGTACTTC. It translates to CASSLDPGAKNIQYF. Full variable domain (missing parts from reference TRBV11-2 and TRBJ2-4): EAGVAQSPRYKIIEKRQSVAFWCNPISGHATLYWYQQILGQGPKLLIQFQNNGVVDDSQLPKDRFSAERLKGVDSTLKIQPAKLEDSAVYLCASSLDPGAKNIQYFGAGTRLSVL.

The chain employs TRBV20-1 and TRBJ2-1; 14 bases are shared with TRBD2. Germline lookup yields CDR1 DFQATT and CDR2 SNEGSKA (reference sequence). The CDR3 runs to 16 residues. After removal of 3 bases from V and 7 bases from J, the junction contained 8 bases not matched to a gene. CDR3 region: CSARGTSGSRENEQFF. The CDR3 coding sequence is TGCAGTGCTAGGGGGACTAGCGGGAGTCGGGAGAATGAGCAGTTCTTC.

J is TRBJ2-3 and V is TRBV2, with 9 nucleotides matching TRBD2. The germline CDR1 and CDR2 sequences are SNHLY and FYNNEI. Trimming took 11 bases from V and 6 from J; bases not matched to a gene: 30. This CDR3 is 20 amino acids long. The CDR3 nucleotides read TGTGCCGAGCACAGGGTACGTAAAGTTAGCGGGGGCACGAGCAGGGATACGCAGTATTTT. Translating gives CAEHRVRKVSGGTSRDTQYF.

A note on this clonotype: A junction end diverges from the germline sequence, so it may reflect a read error. The V gene is TRBV3-1, the J gene TRBJ2-7; 10 nucleotides agree with TRBD2. The CDR3 has 15 residues. The germline V gene encodes CDR1 LGHDT and CDR2 YNNKEL (reference sequence). The CDR3 loop is CASSQGTSGLYGQYF. DNA of the CDR3: TGTGCCAGCAGCCAAGGGACTAGCGGACTCTACGGGCAGTACTTC.

The chain is built from TRBV7-9 and TRBJ1-2, with 9 bases matching TRBD1. V was pared by 5 bases and J by 2 bases, with 12 bases of the junction left unmatched. This CDR3 is 17 amino acids long. Germline CDR1 is SEHNR and CDR2 is FQNEAQ (reference sequence). The CDR3 coding sequence is TGTGCCAGCAGCGACCGGGACAGGGAGTTGCCGAACTATGGCTACACCTTC. The encoded protein is CASSDRDRELPNYGYTF.